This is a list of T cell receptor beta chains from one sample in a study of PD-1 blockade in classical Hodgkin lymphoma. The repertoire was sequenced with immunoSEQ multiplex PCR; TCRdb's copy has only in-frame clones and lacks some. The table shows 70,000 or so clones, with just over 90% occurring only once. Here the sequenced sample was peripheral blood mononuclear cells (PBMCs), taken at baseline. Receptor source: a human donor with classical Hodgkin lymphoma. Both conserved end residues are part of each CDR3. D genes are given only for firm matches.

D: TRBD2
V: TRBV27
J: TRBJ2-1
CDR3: CASRGTSGYNEQFF
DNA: TGTGCCAGCAGGGGGACTAGCGGATACAATGAGCAGTTCTTC

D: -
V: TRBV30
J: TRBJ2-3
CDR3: CAWKIAGTDTQYF
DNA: TGTGCCTGGAAAATAGCGGGCACAGATACGCAGTATTTT

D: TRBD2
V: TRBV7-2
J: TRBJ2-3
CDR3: CASSSRVASGLTDTQYF
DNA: TGTGCCAGCAGCTCGCGTGTGGCTAGCGGCCTCACAGATACGCAGTATTTT

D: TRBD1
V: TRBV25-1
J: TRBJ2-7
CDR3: CASSGGDRKTYEQYF
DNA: TGTGCCAGCAGTGGGGGGGACAGGAAGACCTACGAGCAGTACTTC

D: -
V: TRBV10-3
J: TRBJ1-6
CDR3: CAISESLGGNSPLHF
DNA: TGTGCCATCAGTGAGTCGCTAGGGGGTAATTCACCCCTCCACTTT

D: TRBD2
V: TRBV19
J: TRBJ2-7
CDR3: CASSGTSGFYEQYF
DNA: TGTGCCAGTAGCGGGACTAGCGGGTTCTACGAGCAGTACTTC

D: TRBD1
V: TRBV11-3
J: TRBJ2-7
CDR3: CASSSPSGQGRGSYEQYF
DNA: TGTGCCAGCAGCTCGCCGTCGGGACAGGGACGGGGATCCTACGAGCAGTACTTC

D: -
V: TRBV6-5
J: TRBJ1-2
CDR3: CASRDSYGYTF
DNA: TGTGCCAGCAGGGACAGCTATGGCTACACCTTC

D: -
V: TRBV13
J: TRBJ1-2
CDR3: CASRGGNNYGYTF
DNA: TGTGCCAGCCGAGGAGGGAATAACTATGGCTACACCTTC

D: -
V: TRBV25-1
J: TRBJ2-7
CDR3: CASSGWDEQYF
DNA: TGTGCCAGCAGTGGGTGGGACGAGCAGTACTTC

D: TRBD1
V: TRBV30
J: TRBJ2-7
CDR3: CAWIPTGGLGSYEQYF
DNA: TGTGCCTGGATTCCAACAGGGGGCTTAGGGTCCTACGAGCAGTACTTC

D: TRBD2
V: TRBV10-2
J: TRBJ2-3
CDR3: CASSETLAGGPTDTQYF
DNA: TGCGCCAGCAGTGAGACCTTAGCGGGAGGGCCGACAGATACGCAGTATTTT

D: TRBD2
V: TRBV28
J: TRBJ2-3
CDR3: CASSAGGQGRGVPNADTQYF
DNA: TGTGCCAGCAGTGCCGGTGGGCAGGGCCGGGGGGTGCCCAACGCAGATACGCAGTATTTT

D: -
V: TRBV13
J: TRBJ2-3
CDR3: CASSLQGGEMHTQYF
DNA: TGTGCCAGCAGCTTACAAGGTGGGGAGATGCATACGCAGTATTTT

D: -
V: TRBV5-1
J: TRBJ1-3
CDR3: CASSFGAADSGNTIYF
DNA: TGCGCCAGCAGCTTCGGGGCCGCGGACTCTGGAAACACCATATATTTT

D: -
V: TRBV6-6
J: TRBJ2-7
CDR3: CASSYEVEQYF
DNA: TGTGCCAGCAGTTACGAGGTGGAGCAGTACTTC

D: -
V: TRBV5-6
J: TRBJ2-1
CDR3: CASSHPRDQSSYNEQFF
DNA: TGTGCCAGCAGCCACCCCCGGGACCAGAGCTCCTACAATGAGCAGTTCTTC